This T cell receptor (beta chain) derives from a study of T-cell memory formation after mild COVID-19. Points from the study as a whole: That cross-reactive memory joined was suggested by some responding clones appearing in pre-infection memory. CD4+ contracting clones lay mainly in CM and EM, CD8+ ones in EMRA.

The table lists this clonotype with a few counts. Its antigen is currently unknown. Libraries for TCRalpha and TCRbeta carried sample barcodes and unique molecular identifiers via 5'RACE. TCRdb redid the calling of the 5' RACE reads with MiXCR, one entry per CDR3 protein. This sample carries roughly 150,000 distinct CDR3 sequences, about 14% of them seen once, and the ten largest clones take about 14%. Germline V gene sequence: CDR1 LGHDT, CDR2 YNNKEL (reference sequence). The CDR3 is 15 residues long. Trimming removed 1 base at V and 9 bases at J, with 16 bases between. This chain uses TRBV3-1 with TRBJ2-1; D unresolved. Specimen: PBMCs or a T cell subset sorted from them (not recorded which). The receptor comes from an adult woman who had mild COVID-19 (a few samples of this study predate the infection). Cell type and time point are not known. This CDR3 is CASSQVGLIRREQFF. The CDR3 bases are TGTGCCAGCAGCCAAGTTGGGCTAATTAGACGTGAGCAGTTCTTC.